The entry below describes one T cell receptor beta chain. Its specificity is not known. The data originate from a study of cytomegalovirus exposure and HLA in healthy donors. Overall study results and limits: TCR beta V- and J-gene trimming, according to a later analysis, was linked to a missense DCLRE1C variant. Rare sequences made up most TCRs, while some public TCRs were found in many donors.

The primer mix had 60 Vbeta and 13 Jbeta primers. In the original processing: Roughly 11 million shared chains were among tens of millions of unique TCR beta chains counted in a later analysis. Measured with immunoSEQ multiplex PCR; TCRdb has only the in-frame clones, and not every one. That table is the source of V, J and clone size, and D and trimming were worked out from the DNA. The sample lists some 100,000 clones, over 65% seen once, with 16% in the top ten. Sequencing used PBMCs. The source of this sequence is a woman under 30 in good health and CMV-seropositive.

The CDR3 sequence: CASNPGVGDTQYF. In DNA form, the CDR3 reads TGTGCCAGCAACCCGGGGGTCGGGGATACGCAGTATTTT. The chain is built from TRBV7-9 and TRBJ2-3, with a possible D match to TRBD2 (6 bases). Trimming pared 7 bases from V and 6 bases from J, leaving 14 bases between. This CDR3 spans 13 amino acids. Germline V gene sequence: CDR1 SEHNR, CDR2 FQNEAQ (reference sequence).